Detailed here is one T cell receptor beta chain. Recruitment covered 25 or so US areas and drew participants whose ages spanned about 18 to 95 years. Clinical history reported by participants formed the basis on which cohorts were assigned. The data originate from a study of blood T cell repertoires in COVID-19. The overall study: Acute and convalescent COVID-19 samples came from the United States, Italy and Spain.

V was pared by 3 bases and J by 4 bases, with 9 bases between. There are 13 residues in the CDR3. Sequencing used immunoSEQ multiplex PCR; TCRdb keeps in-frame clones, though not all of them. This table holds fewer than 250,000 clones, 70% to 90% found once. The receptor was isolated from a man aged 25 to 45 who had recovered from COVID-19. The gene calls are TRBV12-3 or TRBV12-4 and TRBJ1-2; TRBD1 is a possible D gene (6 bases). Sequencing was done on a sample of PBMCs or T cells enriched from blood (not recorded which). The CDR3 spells CASSLQGTYGYTF. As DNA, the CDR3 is TGTGCCAGCAGTTTGCAGGGGACCTATGGCTACACCTTC.